This T cell receptor (beta chain) was identified during a study of technical replicates of blood from a handful of donors. V was trimmed by 2 bases and J by 6 bases, leaving 13 bases between them. The CDR3 is 15 amino acids. CDR1 and CDR2 (germline): MNHEY, SVGAGI. Clones were sequenced by immunoSEQ multiplex PCR, and TCRdb holds only the in-frame ones, with some missing. The repertoire holds about 60,000 clones, approximately 84% seen once, with roughly 5% in the top ten. This clone came up once. The chain employs TRBV6-5 and TRBJ2-2; D is unresolved. This TCR came from a human donor in good health. Some clones in this sample may be carry-over from other donors' samples. The sequenced sample consisted of PBMCs. CDR3 sequence reads: CASSYEATGAGELFF. Written as DNA, the CDR3 is TGTGCCAGCAGTTACGAGGCAACGGGTGCCGGGGAGCTGTTTTTT.